This TCR beta chain comes out of a study of OX40 agonist ivuxolimab in advanced cancers. Across the whole study: Ivuxolimab was delivered to patients intravenously every 2 weeks at doses spanning 0.01 to 10 mg/kg. Regarding the study as a whole: Not determined was the antigen specificity of the expanded peripheral T cells.

Of note for this clone: The antigen remains unidentified.

The CDR3 is made up of 15 amino acids. V trimming: 9 bases; J trimming: 7 bases; junction bases outside the gene matches: 12. Germline V gene sequence: CDR1 LNHDA, CDR2 SQIVND (reference sequence). TCRdb's copy holds only in-frame clones and misses some; the assay was immunoSEQ multiplex PCR. The sample holds approximately 40,000 clones, approximately 90% seen once. V usage is TRBV19 and J usage is TRBJ1-4; 9 nucleotides match TRBD1. The sequencing here drew on CD4+ or CD8+ T cells sorted from blood, taken in a trial of the OX40 agonist ivuxolimab. This sequence was found in an adult with an advanced solid tumor such as melanoma, head and neck, liver or kidney cancer. CDR3 in DNA: TGTGCCAGCACCCGAGGCGGGACAGGGATTGAAAAACTGTTTTTT. This translates into CASTRGGTGIEKLFF.